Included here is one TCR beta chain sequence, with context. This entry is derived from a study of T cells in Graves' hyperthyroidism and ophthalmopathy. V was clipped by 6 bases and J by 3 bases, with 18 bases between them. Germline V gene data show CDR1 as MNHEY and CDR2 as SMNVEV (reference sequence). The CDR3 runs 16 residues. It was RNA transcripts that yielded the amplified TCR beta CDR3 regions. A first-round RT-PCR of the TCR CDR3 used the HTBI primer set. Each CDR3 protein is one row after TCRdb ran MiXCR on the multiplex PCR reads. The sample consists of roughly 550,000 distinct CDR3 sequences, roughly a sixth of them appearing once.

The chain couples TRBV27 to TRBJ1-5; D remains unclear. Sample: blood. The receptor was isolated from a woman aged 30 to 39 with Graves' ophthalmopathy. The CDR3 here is CASSQQVGGPNQPQHF. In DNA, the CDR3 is TGTGCCAGCAGCCAACAAGTTGGAGGCCCCAATCAGCCCCAGCATTTT.